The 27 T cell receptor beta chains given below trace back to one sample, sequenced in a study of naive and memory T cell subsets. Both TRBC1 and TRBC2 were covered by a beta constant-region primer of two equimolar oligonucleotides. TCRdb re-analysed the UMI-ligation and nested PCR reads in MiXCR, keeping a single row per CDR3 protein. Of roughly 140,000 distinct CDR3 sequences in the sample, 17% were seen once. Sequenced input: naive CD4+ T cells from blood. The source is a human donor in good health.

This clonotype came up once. The CDR3 sequence: CASSLGGQTNTGELFF. DNA of the CDR3: TGTGCCAGCAGTTTGGGCGGGCAGACGAACACCGGGGAGCTGTTTTTT. The chain joins TRBV28 to TRBJ2-2; possible D gene TRBD2, 5 bases. The germline gives CDR1 MDHEN, CDR2 SYDVKM. V lost 3 bases and J lost 0, with 11 bases in between. There are 16 residues in the CDR3.

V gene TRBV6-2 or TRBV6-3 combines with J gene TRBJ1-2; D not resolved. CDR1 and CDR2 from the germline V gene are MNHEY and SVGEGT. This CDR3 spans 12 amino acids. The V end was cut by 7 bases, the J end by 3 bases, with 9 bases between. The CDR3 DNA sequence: TGTGCCAGCACCTACAGAGACTATGGCTACACCTTC. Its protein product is CASTYRDYGYTF.

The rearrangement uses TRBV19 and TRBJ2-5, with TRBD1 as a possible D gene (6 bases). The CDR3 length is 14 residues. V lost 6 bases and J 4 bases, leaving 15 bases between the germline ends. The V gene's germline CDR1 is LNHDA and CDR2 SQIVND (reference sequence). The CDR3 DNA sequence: TGTGCCAGTAGAAGGGCAGGGGATAGAGAGACCCAGTACTTC. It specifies CASRRAGDRETQYF.

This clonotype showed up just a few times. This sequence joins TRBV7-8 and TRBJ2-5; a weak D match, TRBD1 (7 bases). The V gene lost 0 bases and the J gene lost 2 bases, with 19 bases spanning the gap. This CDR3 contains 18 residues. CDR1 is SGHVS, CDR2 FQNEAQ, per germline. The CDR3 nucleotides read TGTGCCAGCAGCTTAGCGAGGTGGAGGGGGCAGGAACAAGAGACCCAGTACTTC. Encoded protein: CASSLARWRGQEQETQYF.

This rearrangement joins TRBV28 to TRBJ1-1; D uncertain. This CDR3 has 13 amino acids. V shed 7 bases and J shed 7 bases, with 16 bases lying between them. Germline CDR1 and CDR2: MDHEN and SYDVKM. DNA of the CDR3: TGTGCCAGCACCCCCCCCCGAGGGAGTGAAGCTTTCTTT. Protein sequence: CASTPPRGSEAFF. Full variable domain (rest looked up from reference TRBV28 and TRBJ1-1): DVKVTQSSRYLVKRTGEKVFLECVQDMDHENMFWYRQDPGLGLRLIYFSYDVKMKEKGDIPEGYSVSREKKERFSLILESASTNQTSMYLCASTPPRGSEAFFGQGTRLTVV.

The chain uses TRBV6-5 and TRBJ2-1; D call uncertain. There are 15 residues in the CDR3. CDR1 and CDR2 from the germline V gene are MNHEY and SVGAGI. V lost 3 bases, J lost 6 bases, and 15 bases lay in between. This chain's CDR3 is CASSYEVVLPNEQFF. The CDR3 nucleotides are TGTGCCAGCAGTTATGAGGTGGTACTCCCCAATGAGCAGTTCTTC.

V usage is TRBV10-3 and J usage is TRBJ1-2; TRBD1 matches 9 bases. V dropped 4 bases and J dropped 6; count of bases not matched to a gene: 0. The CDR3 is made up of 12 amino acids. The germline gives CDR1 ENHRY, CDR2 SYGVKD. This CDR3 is CAISGTGDGYTF. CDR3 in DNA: TGTGCCATCAGTGGGACAGGGGATGGCTACACCTTC.

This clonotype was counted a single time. DNA for the CDR3: TGTGCCAGCAGCGAGGGAGAGACTCGCACAGATACGCAGTATTTT. Translation gives CASSEGETRTDTQYF. The gene calls are TRBV7-9 and TRBJ2-3, with a weak D call TRBD2 (5 bases). The CDR3 contains 15 residues. Trimming cost V 5 bases and J 1 base, with 13 bases left between them. Germline-derived CDR1 and CDR2 are SEHNR and FQNEAQ (reference sequence).

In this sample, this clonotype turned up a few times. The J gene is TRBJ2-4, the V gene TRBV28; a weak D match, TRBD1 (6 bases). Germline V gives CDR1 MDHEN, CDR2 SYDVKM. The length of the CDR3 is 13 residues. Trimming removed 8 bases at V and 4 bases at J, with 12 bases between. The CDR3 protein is CASFKQGKNIQYF. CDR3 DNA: TGTGCCAGCTTTAAACAGGGAAAAAACATTCAGTACTTC.

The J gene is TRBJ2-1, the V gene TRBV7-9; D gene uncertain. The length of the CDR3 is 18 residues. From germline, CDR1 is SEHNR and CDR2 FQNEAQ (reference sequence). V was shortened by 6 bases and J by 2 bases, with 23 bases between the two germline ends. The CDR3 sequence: CASSREGGVSGAYNEQFF. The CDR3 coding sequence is TGTGCCAGCAGTAGGGAAGGCGGAGTCTCGGGCGCCTACAATGAGCAGTTCTTC.

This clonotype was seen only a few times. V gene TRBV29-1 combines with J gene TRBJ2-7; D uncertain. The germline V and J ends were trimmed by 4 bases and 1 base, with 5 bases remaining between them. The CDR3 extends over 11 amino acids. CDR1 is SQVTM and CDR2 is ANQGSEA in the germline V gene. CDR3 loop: CSVGLSYEQYF. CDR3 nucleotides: TGCAGCGTTGGTTTATCCTACGAGCAGTACTTC.

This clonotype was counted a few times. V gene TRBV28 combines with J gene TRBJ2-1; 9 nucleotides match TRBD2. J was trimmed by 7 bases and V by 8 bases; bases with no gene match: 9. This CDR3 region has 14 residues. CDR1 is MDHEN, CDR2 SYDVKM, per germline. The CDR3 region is CASLLAGRRNEQFF. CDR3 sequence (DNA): TGTGCCAGCCTTCTAGCGGGAAGACGGAATGAGCAGTTCTTC.

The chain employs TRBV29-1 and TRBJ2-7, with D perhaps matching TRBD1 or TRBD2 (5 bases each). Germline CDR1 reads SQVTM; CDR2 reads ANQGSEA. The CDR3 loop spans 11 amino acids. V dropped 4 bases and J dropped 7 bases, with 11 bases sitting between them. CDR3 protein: CSVAGTREQYF. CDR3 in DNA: TGCAGCGTTGCCGGGACGCGGGAGCAGTACTTC.

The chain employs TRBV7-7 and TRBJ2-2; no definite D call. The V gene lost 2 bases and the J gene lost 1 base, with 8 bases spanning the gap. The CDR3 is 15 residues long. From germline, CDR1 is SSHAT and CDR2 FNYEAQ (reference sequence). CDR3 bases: TGTGCCAGCAGCTTATTGGCAGTGAACACCGGGGAGCTGTTTTTT. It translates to CASSLLAVNTGELFF.

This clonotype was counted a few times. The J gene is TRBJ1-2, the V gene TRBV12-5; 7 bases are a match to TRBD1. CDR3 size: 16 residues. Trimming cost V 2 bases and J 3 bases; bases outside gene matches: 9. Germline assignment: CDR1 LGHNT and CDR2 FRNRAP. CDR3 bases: TGTGCTAGTGGTTTGAACTCCGGGACAGCCTACTATGGCTACACCTTC. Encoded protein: CASGLNSGTAYYGYTF.

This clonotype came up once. The DNA for the CDR3 is TGCAGCGTTGAAGTGGGACTAGCGGGAGAGGGGGGGCAGTTCTTC. Translation: CSVEVGLAGEGGQFF. This chain connects TRBV29-1 to TRBJ2-1, with 14 positions matching TRBD2. After removal of 1 base from V and 12 bases from J, the junction contained 8 bases not matched to a gene. Per the germline V gene, CDR1 is SQVTM and CDR2 is ANQGSEA. This CDR3 region has 15 residues.

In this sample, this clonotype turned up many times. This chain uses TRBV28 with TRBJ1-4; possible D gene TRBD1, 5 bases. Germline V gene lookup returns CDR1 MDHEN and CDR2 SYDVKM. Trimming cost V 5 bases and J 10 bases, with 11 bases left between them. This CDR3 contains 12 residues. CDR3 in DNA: TGTGCCAGCAGTCCCCCCGACAGAAAACTGTTTTTT. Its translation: CASSPPDRKLFF.

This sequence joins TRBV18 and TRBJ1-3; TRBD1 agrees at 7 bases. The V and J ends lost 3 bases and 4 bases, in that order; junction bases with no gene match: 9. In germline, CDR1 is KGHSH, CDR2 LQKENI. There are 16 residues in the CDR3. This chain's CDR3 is CASSPGQQDCGNTIYF. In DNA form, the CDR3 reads TGTGCCAGCTCACCGGGACAGCAGGATTGCGGAAACACCATATATTTT. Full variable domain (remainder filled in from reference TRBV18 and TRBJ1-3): NAGVMQNPRHLVRRRGQEARLRCSPMKGHSHVYWYRQLPEEGLKFMVYLQKENIIDESGMPKERFSAEFPKEGPSILRIQQVVRGDSAAYFCASSPGQQDCGNTIYFGEGSWLTVV.

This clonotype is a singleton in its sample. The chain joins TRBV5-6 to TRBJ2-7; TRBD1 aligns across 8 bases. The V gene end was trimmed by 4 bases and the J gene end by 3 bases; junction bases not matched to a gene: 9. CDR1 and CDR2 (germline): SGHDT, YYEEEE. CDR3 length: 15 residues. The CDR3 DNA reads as TGTGCCAGCAGCCGGACAGGGTATAGTCTCTACGAGCAGTACTTC. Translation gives CASSRTGYSLYEQYF.

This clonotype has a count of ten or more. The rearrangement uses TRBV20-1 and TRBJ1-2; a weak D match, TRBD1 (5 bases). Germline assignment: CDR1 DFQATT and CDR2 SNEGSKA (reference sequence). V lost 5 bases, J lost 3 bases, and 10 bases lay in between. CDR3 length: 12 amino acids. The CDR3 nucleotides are TGCAGTGCTCTCCCGGGGGACTATGGCTACACCTTC. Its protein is CSALPGDYGYTF.

CDR3 coding DNA: TGTGCCAGCAGCTCATGGGGGTCCTGGGTTGAGACCCAGTACTTC. This sequence encodes CASSSWGSWVETQYF. The J gene is TRBJ2-5, the V gene TRBV5-6, with D perhaps being TRBD1 or TRBD2 (5 bases each). Germline V gene sequence: CDR1 SGHDT, CDR2 YYEEEE. Between the trimmed V and J ends, which lost 3 bases and 5 bases, there was a span of 17 bases. The CDR3 extends over 15 amino acids.

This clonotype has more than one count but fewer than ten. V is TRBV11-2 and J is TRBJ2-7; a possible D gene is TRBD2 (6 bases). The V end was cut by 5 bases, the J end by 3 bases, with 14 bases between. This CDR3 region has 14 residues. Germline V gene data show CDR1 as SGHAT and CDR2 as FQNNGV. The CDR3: CASSHFRRDYEQYF. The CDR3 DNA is TGTGCCAGCAGCCACTTCAGGAGGGACTACGAGCAGTACTTC.

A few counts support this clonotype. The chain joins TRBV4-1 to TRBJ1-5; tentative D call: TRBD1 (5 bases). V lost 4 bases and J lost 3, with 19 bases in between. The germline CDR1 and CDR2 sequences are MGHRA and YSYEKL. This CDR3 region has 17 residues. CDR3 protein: CASSPGSSGRVNQPQHF. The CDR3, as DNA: TGCGCCAGCAGCCCAGGGTCGTCTGGGAGGGTCAATCAGCCCCAGCATTTT.

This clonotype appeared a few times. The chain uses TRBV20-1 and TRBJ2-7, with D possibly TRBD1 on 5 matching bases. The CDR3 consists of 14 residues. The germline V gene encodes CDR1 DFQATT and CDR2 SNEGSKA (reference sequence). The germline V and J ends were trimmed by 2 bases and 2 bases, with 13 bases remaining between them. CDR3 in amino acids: CSARPPQGTYEQYF. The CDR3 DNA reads TGCAGTGCTAGACCCCCCCAGGGAACCTACGAGCAGTACTTC.

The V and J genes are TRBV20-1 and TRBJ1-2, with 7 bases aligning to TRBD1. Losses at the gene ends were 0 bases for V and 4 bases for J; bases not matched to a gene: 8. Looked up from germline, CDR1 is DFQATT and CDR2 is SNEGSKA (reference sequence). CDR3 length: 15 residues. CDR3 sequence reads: CSARDTATGAYGYTF. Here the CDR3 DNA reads TGCAGTGCTAGAGACACCGCCACAGGGGCCTATGGCTACACCTTC.

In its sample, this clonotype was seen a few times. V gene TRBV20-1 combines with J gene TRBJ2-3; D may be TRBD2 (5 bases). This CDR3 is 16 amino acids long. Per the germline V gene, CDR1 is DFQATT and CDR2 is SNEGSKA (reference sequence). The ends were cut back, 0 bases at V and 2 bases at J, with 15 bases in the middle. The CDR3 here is CSARDGKRFLTDTQYF. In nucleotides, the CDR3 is TGCAGTGCTAGAGATGGGAAGCGGTTCCTCACAGATACGCAGTATTTT.

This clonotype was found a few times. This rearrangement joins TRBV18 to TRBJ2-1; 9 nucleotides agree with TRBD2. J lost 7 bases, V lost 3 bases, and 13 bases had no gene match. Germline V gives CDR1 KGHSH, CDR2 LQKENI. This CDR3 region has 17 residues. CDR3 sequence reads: CASSPQEYSGSRNEQFF. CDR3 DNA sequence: TGTGCCAGCTCACCCCAAGAATATAGCGGGAGTCGGAATGAGCAGTTCTTC.